This TCR beta chain is from a study of blood T cell repertoires in COVID-19. Background on the study: Acute and convalescent COVID-19 specimens originated in the United States, Italy and Spain. The cDNA or gDNA used as material had been derived from T cells, B-cell-depleted T cells, or PBMCs.

Authors' data handling: Amplification from reference gene primers served as the basis for estimated nucleated cell counts. Clones were sequenced by immunoSEQ multiplex PCR, and TCRdb holds only the in-frame ones, with some missing. Clone size and V and J calls were adopted from that table, with D and trimming inferred from the DNA. The sample contains around 20,000 clones, roughly nine tenths of which appear only once. Unmatched junction bases numbered 11, after V lost 2 bases and J lost 4 bases. The germline V gene has CDR1 SGHRS and CDR2 YFSETQ. The CDR3 is 18 residues long. This chain joins TRBV5-1 and TRBJ2-2, with 10 bases lining up with TRBD2. The receptor comes from a human donor in a cohort sampled during active COVID-19. The specimen sequenced was peripheral blood. The CDR3 spells CASSFSSSGSGFTGELFF. The CDR3 region has the DNA TGCGCCAGCAGCTTCTCCTCTAGCGGGAGCGGATTCACCGGGGAGCTGTTTTTT.